Presented here are 2 T cell receptor beta chains from one specimen sequenced in a study of T cell repertoires in cytomegalovirus infection. TCRdb re-called the reads through MiXCR, storing one row per CDR3 protein. This sample has 250,000 or so distinct CDR3 sequences, with approximately 9% found just once. The sequencing input was PBMCs. Receptor source: a human donor in good health (CMV status not recorded). Some clones in this sample may be carry-over from other donors' samples.

In its sample, this clonotype was seen many times. This chain joins TRBV20-1 and TRBJ1-2; no definite D call. Trimming cost V 1 base and J 8 bases, with 11 bases left between them. The CDR3 loop spans 12 amino acids. Germline V lookup: CDR1 DFQATT, CDR2 SNEGSKA (reference sequence). CDR3 nucleotide sequence: TGCAGTGCTAGAGTGGGCCGAGGGGGCTACACCTTC. It encodes CSARVGRGGYTF.

The table lists this clonotype with many counts. CDR3 in DNA: TGTGCCAGCAGTTACGGACAGGCTGACGGGAATGAGCAGTTCTTC. Residues: CASSYGQADGNEQFF. V usage is TRBV6-2 or TRBV6-3 and J usage is TRBJ2-1; TRBD1 matches at 7 bases. This CDR3 contains 15 residues. With V trimmed by 2 bases and J by 7 bases, 8 bases remained unmatched. Germline V CDR1 and CDR2: MNHEY, SVGEGT.